Following are 12 T cell receptor beta chains from one sample sequenced in a study of blood T cells in healthy people across ages. Using a J-beta primer mix together with a sample-barcoded 5' primer, a second PCR was run for roughly 6 to 12 cycles. TCRdb re-called the 5' RACE reads through MiXCR, storing one row per CDR3 protein. This table holds 1.5 million to 2 million distinct CDR3 sequences, 49% found once. Sequencing used blood. The receptors stem from a woman in her thirties or forties in good health.

This chain connects TRBV20-1 to TRBJ1-5; 7 bases align to TRBD1. Germline V gives CDR1 DFQATT, CDR2 SNEGSKA (reference sequence). The CDR3 loop spans 13 amino acids. V lost 2 bases, J lost 6 bases, and 4 bases stayed unmatched. The CDR3 sequence: CSARQGVSQPQHF. The CDR3 region has the DNA TGCAGTGCTAGACAGGGGGTCAGTCAGCCCCAGCATTTT.

CDR3 amino acids: CASRTGTERSPLHF. The DNA of the CDR3 is TGTGCCAGCAGAACCGGGACAGAACGTTCACCCCTCCACTTT. The V gene is TRBV7-2, the J gene TRBJ1-6; 7 positions match TRBD1. This CDR3 is 14 amino acids long. CDR1 and CDR2 (germline): SGHTA, FQGNSA. Germline trimming cut 6 bases from V and 9 bases from J; bases unmatched to any gene: 8.

Comments on this clonotype: At one end the junction does not follow the germline gene, possibly because of a read error. This chain connects TRBV3-1 to TRBJ1-5; D is perhaps TRBD1 (5 bases). The CDR3 is 13 amino acids. Germline assignment: CDR1 LGHDT and CDR2 YNNKEL (reference sequence). This CDR3 is CASSQEGTQPRHF. The CDR3 DNA follows: TGTGCCAGCAGCCAAGAAGGGACCCAGCCCCGGCATTTT. The variable domain in full, completed from reference TRBV3-1 and TRBJ1-5, reads DTAVSQTPKYLVTQMGNDKSIKCEQNLGHDTMYWYKQDSKKFLKIMFSYNNKELIINETVPNRFSPKSPDKAHLNLHINSLELGDSAVYFCASSQEGTQPRHFGDGTRLSIL.

The chain is built from TRBV28 and TRBJ2-5, with D tentatively TRBD1 or TRBD2 (5 bases each). The CDR3 spans 14 residues. Trimming left V 4 bases short and J 5 bases short, with 14 bases between. Germline V lookup: CDR1 MDHEN, CDR2 SYDVKM. Written as DNA, the CDR3 is TGTGCCAGCAGTTCCCGGGACCTGTGGGAGACCCAGTACTTC. Translating gives CASSSRDLWETQYF.

This clonotype showed up just a few times. The chain is built from TRBV4-3 and TRBJ2-5; D is possibly TRBD1 (7 bases). This CDR3 is 15 amino acids long. V was shortened by 2 bases and J by 5 bases, with 15 bases between the two germline ends. CDR1 LGHNA and CDR2 YSLEER come from the germline V gene. The CDR3 bases are TGCGCCAGCAGCCAATCCCCGACAGGGAGGGAGACCCAGTACTTC. Translated, it gives CASSQSPTGRETQYF.

The rearrangement links TRBV28 to TRBJ2-3; D remains ambiguous. Per the germline V gene, CDR1 is MDHEN and CDR2 is SYDVKM. The CDR3 covers 15 residues. The V end lost 7 bases, the J end lost 1 base, and 15 bases lay between the germline ends. CDR3 sequence reads: CASTERPSGTDTQYF. Here the CDR3 DNA reads TGTGCCAGCACCGAACGGCCGTCCGGCACAGATACGCAGTATTTT.

This clonotype was seen only a few times. This chain joins TRBV7-2 and TRBJ2-1; the match to TRBD2 covers 7 bases. Germline values: CDR1 SGHTA, CDR2 FQGNSA. The V segment lost 0 bases and the J segment 7 bases; nucleotides outside the gene matches: 3. The CDR3 runs 14 residues. CDR3 loop: CASSLARLANEQFF. The CDR3 DNA sequence: TGTGCCAGCAGCTTAGCGCGACTAGCTAATGAGCAGTTCTTC.

The rearrangement uses TRBV2 and TRBJ2-5; the D gene could be TRBD1 or TRBD2 (6 bases each). With 4 bases removed from V and 3 bases from J, the gap between germline ends came to 21 bases. The germline V gene encodes CDR1 SNHLY and CDR2 FYNNEI. This CDR3 has 17 amino acids. The CDR3 reads CASSAQGGRSIEETQYF. The CDR3 DNA is TGTGCCAGCAGTGCACAGGGTGGGAGGTCAATTGAAGAGACCCAGTACTTC.

The V call is TRBV21-1, the J call TRBJ2-4; TRBD1 is the table's D call, not checked against the DNA. The J call may be wrong; the DNA end is better matched by TRBJ2-7. TRBV21-1 is reported as a pseudogene. The CDR3 has 20 residues. CDR3 sequence reads: CASSKGGPKRTGRYVGEQYF. The CDR3 nucleotides are TGTGCCAGCAGCAAAGGTGGCCCGAAGAGGACAGGAAGATACGTTGGCGAGCAGTACTTC.

The sample holds a few counts of this clonotype. V is TRBV6-2 or TRBV6-3 and J is TRBJ2-7; 9 bases agree with TRBD1. Germline-derived CDR1 and CDR2 are MNHEY and SVGEGT. J lost 2 bases, V lost 0 bases, and 5 bases had no gene match. This CDR3 has 16 residues. DNA for the CDR3: TGTGCCAGCAGTTACTCGGACAGGGGAGATCCCTACGAGCAGTACTTC. Amino acids: CASSYSDRGDPYEQYF.

V is TRBV4-2 and J is TRBJ2-3; the D is unclear. The CDR3 is made up of 14 amino acids. Germline CDR1 is LGHNA and CDR2 is YNFKEQ. Trimming removed 4 bases from V and 0 bases from J, with 8 bases in between. This CDR3 reads CASSPESSTDTQYF. CDR3 in DNA: TGTGCCAGCAGCCCCGAGTCTAGCACAGATACGCAGTATTTT.

The chain employs TRBV28 and TRBJ1-5; 7 bases line up with TRBD1. Trimming removed 3 bases from V and 3 bases from J; junction bases left unmatched: 5. The CDR3 is made up of 15 amino acids. Germline CDR1 MDHEN, CDR2 SYDVKM. Here the CDR3 DNA reads TGTGCCAGCAGTTTCGTGGGGACAGTCAATCAGCCCCAGCATTTT. Translation: CASSFVGTVNQPQHF.